This T cell receptor beta chain stems from a study of Ad26.COV2.S vaccination and SARS-CoV-2 variants. Trimming took 2 bases from V and 1 from J, leaving 10 bases between them. The CDR3 extends over 15 amino acids. The germline V gene encodes CDR1 SEHNR and CDR2 FQNEAQ (reference sequence). Treatment noted: 15 to 20 received Ad26.COV2.S at low or high dose, single or two shots; several received placebo; per-sample allocation not given. Day 63 following the first vaccine or placebo injection was when the samples were taken. Sequencing used immunoSEQ multiplex PCR; TCRdb keeps in-frame clones, though not all of them. The top ten hold 2% to 2.5% of the sample, which has some 340,000 clones, around four fifths seen once.

The chain uses TRBV7-9 and TRBJ2-3, with D unresolved. The source material was peripheral blood, sampled in a trial of Ad26.COV2.S vaccine versus placebo. This sequence originates from a person aged 18-65 years who received the Ad26.COV2.S COVID-19 vaccine or a placebo. Here the CDR3 DNA reads TGTGCCAGCAGCTTACTTTACAAAGGCACAGATACGCAGTATTTT. The encoded protein is CASSLLYKGTDTQYF.